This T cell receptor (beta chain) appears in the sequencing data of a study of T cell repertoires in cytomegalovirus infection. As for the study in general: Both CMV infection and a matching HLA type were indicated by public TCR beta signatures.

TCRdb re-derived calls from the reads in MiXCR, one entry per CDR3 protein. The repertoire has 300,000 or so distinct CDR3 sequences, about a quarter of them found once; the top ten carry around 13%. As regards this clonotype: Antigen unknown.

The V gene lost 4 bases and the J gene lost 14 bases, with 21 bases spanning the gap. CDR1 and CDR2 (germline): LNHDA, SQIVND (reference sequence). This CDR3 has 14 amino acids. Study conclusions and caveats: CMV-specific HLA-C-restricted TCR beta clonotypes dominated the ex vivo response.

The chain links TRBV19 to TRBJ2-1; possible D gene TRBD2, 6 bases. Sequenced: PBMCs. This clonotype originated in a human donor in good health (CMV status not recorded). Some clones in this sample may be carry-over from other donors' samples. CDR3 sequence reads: CASSSGTVGHQKFF. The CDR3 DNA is TGTGCCAGTAGTAGCGGGACGGTCGGACATCAGAAGTTCTTC.